This TCR beta chain appears in the sequencing data of a study of beta chain features in type 1 diabetes. Study results and limitations: When Type 1 diabetes patients were examined, their TCRB CDR3s proved moderately but significantly shorter in all four CD4+ subsets.

This clone was recorded a few times. What it recognizes is unknown. Reverse transcribing all isolated RNA meant expressed TCRB transcripts were sequenced. Clones were sequenced by immunoSEQ multiplex PCR, and TCRdb holds only the in-frame ones, with some missing. This table holds about 130,000 clones, just over 9% found once. Over 95% purity was reached by all sorted populations. The CDR3 runs 14 residues. Germline V gene data show CDR1 as MNHNS and CDR2 as SASEGT. The V segment lost 4 bases and the J segment 10 bases; nucleotides outside the gene matches: 5. The sequenced sample consisted of central memory CD4+ T cells from blood. The chain has TRBV6-1 and TRBJ2-1, with TRBD2 matching over 12 bases. This clonotype was sampled from a man aged 18 to 29 in good health. CDR3 protein: CASSATSGGREQFF. The CDR3 DNA reads as TGTGCCAGCAGTGCGACTAGCGGGGGACGGGAGCAGTTCTTC.